These T cell receptor beta chains were read from a single sample in a study of shared clonotypes between healthy human individuals. Clones were sequenced by immunoSEQ multiplex PCR, and TCRdb holds only the in-frame ones, with some missing. The sample lists roughly 320,000 clones, around nine tenths occurring once. Material for sequencing was memory CD8+ T cells sorted from blood. Receptors were obtained from a man between 18 and 35 years old in good health. Both conserved end residues are part of each CDR3. D genes are given only for firm matches. Only some rows state a clone size, as once, few, many or a class for expanded clones.

cdr3_nt: TGTGCCAGCAGTTACTCGAATCTGGGAGAGACCCAGTACTTC; cdr3_aa: CASSYSNLGETQYF; j_call: TRBJ2-5; d_call: -; v_call: TRBV6-5; clone_size: -
cdr3_nt: TGTGCCTGGAGAAAGCTGGGAGGTGGGGAGCTGTTTTTT; cdr3_aa: CAWRKLGGGELFF; j_call: TRBJ2-2; d_call: -; v_call: TRBV30; clone_size: -
cdr3_nt: TGCGCCAGCAGCTTGGAGTGGGAGAGCACTGAAGCTTTCTTT; cdr3_aa: CASSLEWESTEAFF; j_call: TRBJ1-1; d_call: -; v_call: TRBV5-1; clone_size: -
cdr3_nt: TGCGCCAGCAGCCAGGGCGAAGTAGGTTCACCCCTCCACTTT; cdr3_aa: CASSQGEVGSPLHF; j_call: TRBJ1-6; d_call: -; v_call: TRBV5-1; clone_size: once
cdr3_nt: TGTGCCACCCTTCGGGGGAGCTCCTATAATTCACCCCTCCACTTT; cdr3_aa: CATLRGSSYNSPLHF; j_call: TRBJ1-6; d_call: -; v_call: TRBV28; clone_size: -
cdr3_nt: TGTGCCAGCAGCACGACTAGCGGGAGTTTGGCCTACGAGCAGTACTTC; cdr3_aa: CASSTTSGSLAYEQYF; j_call: TRBJ2-7; d_call: TRBD2; v_call: TRBV7-9; clone_size: -
cdr3_nt: TGTGCCAGCAGCTTCGGGACAGGGAACACCGGGGAGCTGTTTTTT; cdr3_aa: CASSFGTGNTGELFF; j_call: TRBJ2-2; d_call: TRBD1; v_call: TRBV7-8; clone_size: -
cdr3_nt: TGTGCCAGCAGCATAGGGACAGGGGGCTCGGATACGCAGTATTTT; cdr3_aa: CASSIGTGGSDTQYF; j_call: TRBJ2-3; d_call: TRBD1; v_call: TRBV7-3; clone_size: -
cdr3_nt: TGTGCCAGCAGACAGAGGGAGAGCCTCCTCTATGGCTACACCTTC; cdr3_aa: CASRQRESLLYGYTF; j_call: TRBJ1-2; d_call: -; v_call: TRBV11-2; clone_size: -
cdr3_nt: TGTGCCAGCAGCGTAGCCGGGAGGGGTTTGGACGAGCAGTACTTC; cdr3_aa: CASSVAGRGLDEQYF; j_call: TRBJ2-7; d_call: TRBD2; v_call: TRBV9; clone_size: -
cdr3_nt: TGCGCCAGCAGCTTATACCCGGGACTAGCGGGGTTGTCCTACGAGCAGTACTTC; cdr3_aa: CASSLYPGLAGLSYEQYF; j_call: TRBJ2-7; d_call: TRBD2; v_call: TRBV5-1; clone_size: -
cdr3_nt: TGCGCCAGCAGCTTAGTCGGGCCCCTGCGAAACATTCAGTACTTC; cdr3_aa: CASSLVGPLRNIQYF; j_call: TRBJ2-4; d_call: -; v_call: TRBV5-1; clone_size: -